This T cell receptor beta chain was captured by sequencing in a study of blood T cells in healthy people across ages. This clonotype has just a few counts. Its cognate antigen is unknown. It was with a sample-barcoded 5' primer and a J-beta primer mix that a second PCR of roughly 6 to 11 cycles was run. MiXCR, applied by TCRdb to the 5' RACE reads, yields one record per CDR3 protein. There are approximately 1,100,000 distinct CDR3 sequences in the sample; 40% to 55% occur only once, and around 18% lies in the top ten. Per individual sample, total RNA of at least 5.5 micrograms was extracted. The CDR3 is 14 residues long. Deletions cut 6 bases from V and 5 bases from J, with 19 bases between. Germline CDR1 and CDR2: DFQATT and SNEGSKA (reference sequence). General study points: Per million T cells, TCR beta diversity dropped about linearly as age rose. With naive T cell percentage, TCR beta diversity showed a strong correlation.

The source is a woman aged 55-69 years in good health. The sample comprised blood. The genes are TRBV20-1 and TRBJ2-5; a weak D match, TRBD2 (6 bases). The CDR3 coding sequence is TGCAGTGCCCATATACCGGGAGCCGGGGAGACCCAGTACTTC. As protein: CSAHIPGAGETQYF.